A single sample gave rise to the 30 T cell receptor beta chains below, sequenced in a study of read filtering for tumor transcriptome and immune sequencing. This library used roughly 400 ng RNA and molecular barcoded adaptors spanning alpha/delta and beta/gamma chains. TCRdb redid the calling of the reads with MiXCR, one entry per CDR3 protein. Among 75,000 to 95,000 distinct CDR3 sequences listed, roughly 21% were seen once. The source material was a population of CD138-negative cells sorted from bone marrow. The receptors stem from a donor aged 40 or older with multiple myeloma.

As concerns this clonotype: A single base separates this from a much larger clone, so it may be a read error. The chain is built from TRBV20-1 and TRBJ1-4, with no clear D. The CDR3 runs 11 residues. V lost 6 bases to trimming and J lost 5 bases, with 7 bases between them. Germline assignment: CDR1 DFQATT and CDR2 SNEGSKA (reference sequence). CDR3 sequence: CSALSNEKLFF. The DNA for the CDR3 is TGCAGTGCCCTATCGAATGAAAAACTGTTTTTT.

This clonotype was detected many times. The gene calls are TRBV12-3 or TRBV12-4 and TRBJ1-1, with D possibly TRBD1 on 5 matching bases. CDR3 length: 14 amino acids. V gave up 4 bases and J gave up 1 base, with 10 bases separating them. Here the CDR3 DNA reads TGTGCCAGCAGTTGGGGGAAGGCGAACACTGAAGCTTTCTTT. Protein sequence: CASSWGKANTEAFF.

This clonotype was counted at least ten times. The J gene is TRBJ2-7, the V gene TRBV5-1; unclear D gene. Trimming removed 0 bases at V and 2 bases at J, with 12 bases between. The CDR3 contains 15 residues. The germline V gene encodes CDR1 SGHRS and CDR2 YFSETQ. CDR3 in DNA: TGCGCCAGCAGCTTGGGCTATCAGACGACCTACGAGCAGTACTTC. This codes for CASSLGYQTTYEQYF.

This clonotype was seen a handful of times. The chain recombines TRBV12-3 or TRBV12-4 with TRBJ2-5; perhaps D is TRBD1 or TRBD2 (5 bases each). The CDR3 contains 12 residues. Trimming shortened V by 7 bases and J by 4 bases, and 10 bases separated the two germline ends. The CDR3 sequence is CASKGPGETQYF. The CDR3 bases are TGTGCCAGCAAGGGACCCGGAGAGACCCAGTACTTC.

The rearrangement uses TRBV7-9 and TRBJ2-2, with 14 bases that match TRBD2. This CDR3 region has 18 residues. The V segment lost 3 bases and the J segment 1 base; nucleotides outside the gene matches: 4. Germline lookup yields CDR1 SEHNR and CDR2 FQNEAQ (reference sequence). CDR3 amino acids: CASSFGLAGGLNTGELFF. Written as DNA, the CDR3 is TGTGCCAGCAGCTTCGGACTAGCGGGGGGACTGAACACCGGGGAGCTGTTTTTT.

This clonotype appeared many times. The V gene is TRBV18, the J gene TRBJ2-3; D possibly corresponds to TRBD2 (6 bases). CDR1 KGHSH and CDR2 LQKENI come from the germline V gene. The CDR3 is 16 amino acids. Trimming took 6 bases from V and 5 from J, leaving 21 bases between them. CDR3 DNA: TGTGCCAGCTCTACCGGGGCTGCGGGGCCGGGAGATACGCAGTATTTT. Translated, it gives CASSTGAAGPGDTQYF. Filled out from reference TRBV18 and TRBJ2-3, the complete variable domain reads NAGVMQNPRHLVRRRGQEARLRCSPMKGHSHVYWYRQLPEEGLKFMVYLQKENIIDESGMPKERFSAEFPKEGPSILRIQQVVRGDSAAYFCASSTGAAGPGDTQYFGPGTRLTVL.

V gene TRBV7-9 combines with J gene TRBJ2-3, with D possibly being TRBD2 (6 bases). CDR3 length equals 14 residues. The germline CDR1 and CDR2 sequences are SEHNR and FQNEAQ (reference sequence). V lost 11 bases, J lost 4 bases, and 19 bases lay in between. The CDR3 loop reads CALSDSSGADTQYF. The CDR3 bases are TGTGCCCTTAGCGACAGTAGCGGAGCAGATACGCAGTATTTT.

A note on this clonotype: The junction differs from germline at one of its ends, possibly a read error. The chain employs TRBV18 and TRBJ2-3; D remains unclear. The CDR3 runs to 11 residues. Germline V CDR1 and CDR2: KGHSH, LQKENI. DNA for the CDR3: TGTGCCAGCCCACCAGGAGATACGCAGTATTTT. Protein sequence: CASPPGDTQYF.

This clonotype has at least ten counts. This chain joins TRBV28 and TRBJ2-7, with D maybe TRBD1 (7 bases). The CDR3 loop spans 13 amino acids. V dropped 10 bases and J dropped 4 bases, with 17 bases sitting between them. Germline CDR1 MDHEN, CDR2 SYDVKM. CDR3 residues: CATIQGGEYEQYF. CDR3 in DNA: TGTGCCACCATTCAGGGGGGAGAGTACGAGCAGTACTTC.

This clonotype was seen more than once but under ten times. V is TRBV15 and J is TRBJ1-5, with unresolved D. Trimming removed 4 bases from V and 5 bases from J, with 15 bases in between. The CDR3 is made up of 15 amino acids. Germline V gene sequence: CDR1 LNHNV, CDR2 YYDKDF (reference sequence). The CDR3 coding sequence is TGTGCCACCAGCAAAGGACCCTCAAGGGATCAGCCCCAGCATTTT. Residues: CATSKGPSRDQPQHF.

In its sample, this clonotype was seen a few times. The rearrangement uses TRBV9 and TRBJ2-3; possibly TRBD2 for D (5 bases). The CDR3 is 15 residues long. The V gene's germline CDR1 is SGDLS and CDR2 YYNGEE. The V end was cut by 1 base, the J end by 6 bases, with 15 bases between. The CDR3 coding sequence is TGTGCCAGCAGCGTAAAGTTTCTAGCCGCCGATACGCAGTATTTT. Protein: CASSVKFLAADTQYF.

This clonotype was seen only a few times. A much larger clone sits a single nucleotide away, making a read error possible. This sequence joins TRBV7-3 and TRBJ2-5; unclear D gene. This CDR3 region has 13 residues. Germline V gene sequence: CDR1 SGHTA, CDR2 FQGTGA. CDR3 sequence (DNA): TGTGCCATCAGCGCTACTATAACGGAGACCCAGTACTTC. Its protein product is CAISATITETQYF.

As for this clonotype: This may be a read error: a much more frequent sequence differs by one nucleotide. The V call is TRBV7-2, the J call TRBJ2-3, with 10 bases fitting TRBD2. The germline V gene encodes CDR1 SGHTA and CDR2 FQGNSA. The CDR3 covers 15 residues. The CDR3 protein is CASSLLAGVTDAQYF. DNA of the CDR3: TGTGCCAGCAGCTTGCTAGCGGGGGTAACAGATGCGCAGTATTTT.

The chain links TRBV14 to TRBJ1-4; TRBD1 might be the D (6 bases). The ends were cut back, 1 base at V and 7 bases at J, with 13 bases in the middle. CDR1 SGHDN and CDR2 FVKESK come from the germline V gene. The CDR3 is 15 amino acids. The CDR3 region has the DNA TGTGCCAGCAGCCAAGGCTACAGGGAAACTGAAAAACTGTTTTTT. Amino acid sequence: CASSQGYRETEKLFF.

A note on this clonotype: Sequence at one end of the junction differs from germline and may be a read error. V gene TRBV18 combines with J gene TRBJ1-5, with D possibly being TRBD1 (5 bases). The CDR3 runs to 14 residues. Germline CDR1 reads KGHSH; CDR2 reads LQKENI. The CDR3 loop reads CTSSPGTGNQPLHF. The CDR3 coding sequence is TGTACCAGCTCCCCCGGGACTGGCAATCAGCCCCTGCATTTT.

The J gene is TRBJ2-7, the V gene TRBV11-2; no clear D gene. Germline CDR1 is SGHAT and CDR2 is FQNNGV. There are 12 residues in the CDR3. Trimming took 5 bases from V and 4 from J, leaving 9 bases between them. DNA of the CDR3: TGTGCCAGCAGCATACCCGGGTACGAGCAGTACTTC. The encoded protein is CASSIPGYEQYF.

Ten or more counts support this clonotype. The gene calls are TRBV5-1 and TRBJ2-2, with TRBD1 matching 8 bases. Germline V gives CDR1 SGHRS, CDR2 YFSETQ. The trim removed 0 bases at V and 5 bases at J, leaving 12 bases unmatched. CDR3 length: 18 amino acids. DNA of the CDR3: TGCGCCAGCAGCTTGGCCGGATCGGCAGGGGGCGGAACCGGGGAGCTGTTTTTT. As protein: CASSLAGSAGGGTGELFF.

This clonotype was detected only a few times. The chain links TRBV29-1 to TRBJ2-5, with 11 positions matching TRBD2. Trimming at V came to 6 bases and at J to 2 bases, leaving 5 bases not matched to a gene. This CDR3 is built from 14 residues. Looked up from germline, CDR1 is SQVTM and CDR2 is ANQGSEA. The CDR3 DNA reads as TGCAGCGTGGACGGGACTAGCGGACAAGAGACCCAGTACTTC. Its translation is CSVDGTSGQETQYF.

In its sample, this clonotype was seen once. The chain carries TRBV7-9 and TRBJ2-7; D is uncertain. This CDR3 comprises 13 residues. V was trimmed by 0 bases and J by 5 bases, leaving 8 bases between them. Germline CDR1 is SEHNR and CDR2 is FQNEAQ (reference sequence). The CDR3 coding sequence is TGTGCCAGCAGCTTAGCGGCAGGCGACGAGCAGTACTTC. Encoded protein: CASSLAAGDEQYF.

This clonotype has more than one count but fewer than ten. The J gene is TRBJ1-1, the V gene TRBV28, with D possibly TRBD1 on 5 matching bases. Germline V gene sequence: CDR1 MDHEN, CDR2 SYDVKM. The CDR3 runs 13 residues. Trimming shortened V by 2 bases and J by 7 bases, and 11 bases separated the two germline ends. CDR3 sequence reads: CASSLTGRLEAFF. In DNA, the CDR3 is TGTGCCAGCAGTTTAACAGGACGCCTTGAAGCTTTCTTT.

There are many counts of this clonotype. The chain uses TRBV28 and TRBJ2-3, with D uncertain. Germline values: CDR1 MDHEN, CDR2 SYDVKM. The CDR3 spans 11 residues. V lost 6 bases, J lost 6 bases, and 7 bases lay in between. CDR3 loop: CASSLRDTQYF. CDR3 DNA: TGTGCCAGCAGCCTTAGGGATACGCAGTATTTT.

At least ten counts were recorded for this clonotype. The chain combines TRBV6-6 with TRBJ2-1, with TRBD2 as a possible D gene (6 bases). The germline V gene has CDR1 MNHNY and CDR2 SVGAGI (reference sequence). Trimming took 5 bases from V and 5 from J, leaving 13 bases between them. The CDR3 totals 14 residues. CDR3: CASSKRDFHNEQFF. The CDR3, as DNA: TGTGCCAGCAGTAAGAGGGACTTCCACAATGAGCAGTTCTTC.

The genes are TRBV4-1 and TRBJ2-3; D call uncertain. The CDR3 covers 17 residues. Germline V gene lookup returns CDR1 MGHRA and CDR2 YSYEKL. V dropped 1 base and J dropped 5 bases, with 19 bases sitting between them. The CDR3 sequence is CASSQVAREPRGDTQYF. CDR3 DNA sequence: TGCGCCAGCAGCCAAGTTGCGCGAGAGCCTCGTGGAGATACGCAGTATTTT.

This clonotype has a handful of counts. The V and J genes are TRBV29-1 and TRBJ1-5; D is ambiguous. CDR1 is SQVTM, CDR2 ANQGSEA, per germline. V was trimmed by 4 bases and J by 3 bases, leaving 7 bases between them. The CDR3 runs to 12 residues. The CDR3 here is CSVAGTNQPQHF. The CDR3 DNA sequence: TGCAGCGTTGCCGGTACCAATCAGCCCCAGCATTTT.

The sample holds many counts of this clonotype. The rearrangement links TRBV5-1 to TRBJ2-3; 14 bases line up with TRBD2. The trim removed 4 bases at V and 5 bases at J, leaving 6 bases unmatched. CDR1 is SGHRS and CDR2 is YFSETQ in the germline V gene. The CDR3 has 16 amino acids. CDR3 in DNA: TGCGCCAGCAGCCTTCGGACTAGCGGGGGGAAAGATACGCAGTATTTT. Its protein is CASSLRTSGGKDTQYF.

This clonotype was recorded at least ten times. This chain connects TRBV3-1 to TRBJ2-1, with D tentatively TRBD2 (7 bases). V dropped 1 base and J dropped 3 bases, with 16 bases sitting between them. CDR1 is LGHDT, CDR2 YNNKEL, per germline (reference sequence). The CDR3 length is 17 residues. DNA for the CDR3: TGTGCCAGCAGCCAAGGAATGGCGGGGGCGAACTACAATGAGCAGTTCTTC. Protein sequence: CASSQGMAGANYNEQFF.

This clonotype was observed many times. In DNA form, the CDR3 reads TGTGCCAGCAGCTTAGCTCAGTCACCCCTCCACTTT. It translates to CASSLAQSPLHF. This rearrangement joins TRBV11-2 to TRBJ1-6; D is uncertain. The CDR3 consists of 12 residues. V was trimmed by 1 base and J by 10 bases, leaving 5 bases between them. The germline V gene has CDR1 SGHAT and CDR2 FQNNGV.

This clonotype was counted at least ten times. This chain joins TRBV5-1 and TRBJ1-2, with D possibly matching TRBD1 (5 bases). The germline gives CDR1 SGHRS, CDR2 YFSETQ. V lost 0 bases and J lost 6, with 15 bases in between. The CDR3 sequence is 15 residues long. In DNA form, the CDR3 reads TGCGCCAGCAGCTTGGGGCAGGGACGGTTCGATGGCTACACCTTC. The encoded protein is CASSLGQGRFDGYTF.

The gene calls are TRBV3-1 and TRBJ1-1; unclear D gene. The CDR3 is 15 amino acids. The ends were cut back, 4 bases at V and 2 bases at J, with 14 bases in the middle. Germline CDR1 and CDR2: LGHDT and YNNKEL (reference sequence). CDR3 nucleotides: TGTGCCAGCAGCCGGCCGGGCACAGTCAACACTGAAGCTTTCTTT. Protein: CASSRPGTVNTEAFF.

This clonotype was seen ten or more times. The gene calls are TRBV19 and TRBJ1-1; maybe TRBD1 (5 bases). Looked up from germline, CDR1 is LNHDA and CDR2 is SQIVND (reference sequence). Trimming took off 7 bases at V and 7 bases at J, with 13 bases between the two ends. This CDR3 contains 12 residues. This chain's CDR3 is CASTRPGVEAFF. CDR3 nucleotides: TGTGCCAGTACCCGACCGGGGGTTGAAGCTTTCTTT.